These 17 T cell receptor beta chains share one sample of origin, sequenced in a study of spatial heterogeneity in lung cancer. TCRdb re-analysed the 5' RACE reads in MiXCR, keeping a single row per CDR3 protein. This table has more than 20,000 distinct CDR3 sequences, less than 6% appearing once. Specified time point: sample taken at primary tumor resection. Here the sequenced sample was PBMCs, taken at surgery. All receptors derive from a male donor with early-stage non-small cell lung cancer.

This clonotype occurred many times. The chain joins TRBV24-1 to TRBJ2-1; 9 bases fit TRBD1. There are 17 residues in the CDR3. After removal of 2 bases from V and 2 bases from J, the junction contained 6 bases not matched to a gene. Germline V gene data show CDR1 as KGHDR and CDR2 as SFDVKD. The CDR3 coding sequence is TGTGCCACCAGTGATTCTCAGAGACAGGGGGCCTACAATGAGCAGTTCTTC. Protein sequence: CATSDSQRQGAYNEQFF.

The table lists this clonotype with many counts. The chain couples TRBV3-1 to TRBJ1-5; possible D gene TRBD1, 6 bases. This CDR3 is built from 13 residues. The germline V gene encodes CDR1 LGHDT and CDR2 YNNKEL (reference sequence). Trimming removed 0 bases at V and 7 bases at J, with 7 bases between. Written as DNA, the CDR3 is TGTGCCAGCAGCCAAGATGGGGGCCAGCCCCAGCATTTT. Translated, it gives CASSQDGGQPQHF.

This clonotype was counted at least ten times. The chain employs TRBV6-1 and TRBJ1-5; D is possibly TRBD1 (5 bases). Trimming took off 4 bases at V and 4 bases at J, with 14 bases between the two ends. This CDR3 comprises 15 residues. Germline CDR1 and CDR2: MNHNS and SASEGT. DNA for the CDR3: TGTGCCAGCAGTGGGGACTCCGGCCCGAATCAGCCCCAGCATTTT. Its protein product is CASSGDSGPNQPQHF.

This clonotype is termed medium-sized. The chain carries TRBV18 and TRBJ1-1; D is uncertain. Trimming cost V 2 bases and J 8 bases, with 9 bases left between them. CDR1 is KGHSH and CDR2 is LQKENI in the germline V gene. The CDR3 runs to 12 residues. The CDR3 region is CASSPRQKEAFF. CDR3 DNA: TGTGCCAGCTCACCAAGGCAGAAAGAAGCTTTCTTT.

This clonotype was detected ten times or more. The CDR3: CASSRTNTGEKLFF. The CDR3 bases are TGTGCCAGCAGCAGAACCAATACAGGGGAAAAACTGTTTTTT. The rearrangement links TRBV12-3 or TRBV12-4 to TRBJ1-4, with a possible D match to TRBD1 (6 bases). V lost 6 bases to trimming and J lost 8 bases, with 16 bases between them. The CDR3 totals 14 residues.

This clonotype was seen many times. V usage is TRBV12-3 or TRBV12-4 and J usage is TRBJ1-2; TRBD1 agrees at 7 bases. The V gene end was trimmed by 5 bases and the J gene end by 0 bases; junction bases not matched to a gene: 18. The CDR3 loop spans 19 amino acids. Written as DNA, the CDR3 is TGTGCCAGCAGTCCCCCCCCTCGGACAGGCCCAAGAGCTAACTATGGCTACACCTTC. It codes for CASSPPPRTGPRANYGYTF.

This clonotype was recorded at least ten times. The gene calls are TRBV7-9 and TRBJ1-1; D call uncertain. This CDR3 is 13 amino acids long. CDR1 SEHNR and CDR2 FQNEAQ come from the germline V gene (reference sequence). The germline V and J ends were trimmed by 1 base and 1 base, with 4 bases remaining between them. The CDR3 DNA reads as TGTGCCAGCAGCTTAGAAGAGAACACTGAAGCTTTCTTT. Its translation is CASSLEENTEAFF.

This clonotype was seen repeatedly, ten times or more. The chain uses TRBV29-1 and TRBJ2-7; TRBD1 is a possible D gene (5 bases). The ends were cut back, 7 bases at V and 0 bases at J, with 19 bases in the middle. Germline lookup yields CDR1 SQVTM and CDR2 ANQGSEA. The CDR3 sequence is 15 residues long. This CDR3 is CSAAGLGRSSYEQYF. The CDR3 nucleotides are TGCAGCGCCGCAGGGCTCGGAAGAAGCTCCTACGAGCAGTACTTC.

This clonotype was seen at least ten times. This chain joins TRBV5-4 and TRBJ1-3; no reliable D call. This CDR3 spans 14 amino acids. Germline V gene data show CDR1 as SGHNT and CDR2 as YYREEE (reference sequence). Trimming pared 0 bases from V and 4 bases from J, leaving 8 bases between. CDR3 in DNA: TGTGCCAGCAGCTTGGCCGGTTGGGGAAACACCATATATTTT. Translation gives CASSLAGWGNTIYF.

Ten or more counts support this clonotype. The chain employs TRBV12-3 or TRBV12-4 and TRBJ1-5; 7 bases align to TRBD1. There are 14 residues in the CDR3. V trimming: 2 bases; J trimming: 7 bases; junction bases outside the gene matches: 5. The CDR3 nucleotides are TGTGCCAGCAGTTTAAAAGGGGGCGGGCAGCCCCAGCATTTT. Translation: CASSLKGGGQPQHF.

This clonotype was counted at least ten times. This chain links TRBV12-3 or TRBV12-4 with TRBJ1-2; no clear D gene. V lost 7 bases and J lost 6, with 15 bases in between. This CDR3 region has 13 residues. Written as DNA, the CDR3 is TGTGCCAGCACCCTGGAACAGTACCATGGCTACACCTTC. Its protein product is CASTLEQYHGYTF.

Turning to this clonotype: The junction does not match germline at one end; this may be a read error. The J gene is TRBJ1-5, the V gene TRBV7-2; 7 positions match TRBD1. The length of the CDR3 is 12 residues. Per germline, CDR1 SGHTA and CDR2 FQGNSA. CDR3 sequence: CASSLQGQLQHF. For the CDR3, the DNA is TGTGCCAGCAGCTTGCAGGGACAGCTCCAGCATTTT.

This clonotype was picked up many times. The chain couples TRBV5-4 to TRBJ2-2; TRBD1 matches 8 bases. V lost 0 bases and J lost 6; bases outside the gene matches: 7. Germline CDR1 reads SGHNT; CDR2 reads YYREEE (reference sequence). The CDR3 runs 16 residues. The chain's CDR3 is CASSLEQGAPSGELFF. The DNA for the CDR3 is TGTGCCAGCAGCTTGGAGCAGGGGGCGCCGTCCGGGGAGCTGTTTTTT.

In this sample, this clonotype turned up many times. The chain employs TRBV6-6 and TRBJ2-3, with D possibly being TRBD1 or TRBD2 (5 bases each). The germline V gene has CDR1 MNHNY and CDR2 SVGAGI (reference sequence). Deletions cut 5 bases from V and 7 bases from J, with 13 bases between. The length of the CDR3 is 13 residues. The CDR3 protein is CASSVGAENTQYF. The CDR3 DNA reads as TGTGCCAGCAGTGTCGGGGCCGAGAATACGCAGTATTTT.

This clonotype has at least ten counts. The chain recombines TRBV12-3 or TRBV12-4 with TRBJ1-1; the D gene is possibly TRBD1 (5 bases). The CDR3 totals 13 residues. The V gene lost 3 bases and the J gene lost 5 bases, with 10 bases spanning the gap. The DNA of the CDR3 is TGTGCCAGCAGTTTCGAGGGGCTGACTGAAGCTTTCTTT. Translation gives CASSFEGLTEAFF.

Many counts were recorded for this clonotype. V gene TRBV28 combines with J gene TRBJ2-6; D remains unclear. The CDR3 is made up of 13 amino acids. The germline V gene encodes CDR1 MDHEN and CDR2 SYDVKM. The V and J ends lost 6 bases and 2 bases respectively, with 5 bases between them. The CDR3 DNA reads TGTGCCAGCAGACTCCCTGGGGCCAACGTCCTGACTTTC. Protein: CASRLPGANVLTF.

This clonotype was seen more than once but under ten times. The chain employs TRBV7-9 and TRBJ1-3; D gene uncertain. V lost 6 bases and J 0 bases, leaving 12 bases between the germline ends. Germline values: CDR1 SEHNR, CDR2 FQNEAQ (reference sequence). This CDR3 is 15 amino acids long. CDR3 in DNA: TGTGCCAGCAGTCTTGGACGGGTCTCTGGAAACACCATATATTTT. This codes for CASSLGRVSGNTIYF. The full variable domain, completed using reference TRBV7-9 and TRBJ1-3, is DTGVSQNPRHKITKRGQNVTFRCDPISEHNRLYWYRQTLGQGPEFLTYFQNEAQLEKSRLLSDRFSAERPKGSFSTLEIQRTEQGDSAMYLCASSLGRVSGNTIYFGEGSWLTVV.